The next 10 T cell receptor beta chains were all read from a single sample in a study of blood T cell repertoires in COVID-19. TCRdb keeps only in-frame clones here, not all; method: immunoSEQ multiplex PCR. The sample contains tens of thousands of clones, 82% of which appear only once. The sample consisted of peripheral blood. These receptor sequences come from a woman in her sixties with acute or convalescent COVID-19.

The J gene is TRBJ1-2, the V gene TRBV19; the D gene is possibly TRBD1 (5 bases). Trimming pared 7 bases from V and 4 bases from J, leaving 16 bases between. This CDR3 comprises 14 residues. Germline-derived CDR1 and CDR2 are LNHDA and SQIVND (reference sequence). CDR3 sequence: CASTYGRGGYGYTF. The CDR3 DNA is TGTGCCAGTACCTATGGAAGGGGCGGCTATGGCTACACCTTC.

V gene TRBV7-2 combines with J gene TRBJ2-5, with D possibly being TRBD2 (7 bases). V dropped 4 bases and J dropped 1 base, with 16 bases sitting between them. CDR1 SGHTA and CDR2 FQGNSA come from the germline V gene. This CDR3 is 16 amino acids long. The CDR3 here is CASSSWGGGVQETQYF. Here the CDR3 DNA reads TGTGCCAGCAGCTCCTGGGGGGGCGGGGTCCAAGAGACCCAGTACTTC.

The chain carries TRBV5-1 and TRBJ1-6; 7 bases map to TRBD1. V lost 4 bases, J lost 9 bases, and 7 bases stayed unmatched. This CDR3 spans 14 amino acids. Germline V gives CDR1 SGHRS, CDR2 YFSETQ. For the CDR3, the DNA is TGCGCCAGCAGCCTGGACAGGTTTAGTTCACCCCTCCACTTT. This encodes CASSLDRFSSPLHF.

On this clone: The junction and the germline gene differ at one end; a read error may be behind it. This sequence joins TRBV25-1 and TRBJ2-5; no definite D call. CDR1 and CDR2 (germline): MGHDK, SYGVNS. This CDR3 contains 10 residues. The CDR3 region is CASSDIRVNF. The CDR3 bases are TGTGCCAGCAGTGACATCCGGGTCAACTTC.

The chain has TRBV7-8 and TRBJ2-6, with 8 bases aligning to TRBD1. V was clipped by 1 base and J by 0 bases; unmatched bases: 8. The CDR3 spans 19 residues. In germline, CDR1 is SGHVS, CDR2 FQNEAQ. As DNA, the CDR3 is TGTGCCAGCAGCTTAGAAACGGCAGGGGGCAACTCTGGGGCCAACGTCCTGACTTTC. Its translation: CASSLETAGGNSGANVLTF.

The gene calls are TRBV30 and TRBJ1-6; D is uncertain. The CDR3 is 12 amino acids. Germline CDR1 is GTSNPN and CDR2 is SVGIG (reference sequence). Trimming pared 4 bases from V and 12 bases from J, leaving 13 bases between. DNA of the CDR3: TGTGCCTGGATTGGCCGTCATGGACCCCTCCACTTT. Protein: CAWIGRHGPLHF.

The chain combines TRBV29-1 with TRBJ2-7; 7 bases match TRBD1. Germline values: CDR1 SQVTM, CDR2 ANQGSEA. Unmatched junction bases numbered 3, after V lost 2 bases and J lost 2 bases. The CDR3 consists of 13 residues. The CDR3 nucleotides read TGCAGCGTTGAAACCGGGACAGCCTACGAGCAGTACTTC. This sequence encodes CSVETGTAYEQYF.

This clone was counted once. This chain links TRBV5-1 with TRBJ1-2; tentatively, D is TRBD1 (6 bases). CDR1 and CDR2 (germline): SGHRS, YFSETQ. Trimming took off 0 bases at V and 7 bases at J, with 16 bases between the two ends. The CDR3 has 15 amino acids. The CDR3 sequence is CASSLDRAVGSGYTF. The CDR3 DNA reads as TGCGCCAGCAGCTTGGACAGGGCAGTGGGTTCTGGCTACACCTTC.

The rearrangement joins TRBV28 to TRBJ1-5; maybe TRBD1 (5 bases). The V end was cut by 3 bases, the J end by 3 bases, with 18 bases between. The CDR3 covers 17 residues. The germline V gene has CDR1 MDHEN and CDR2 SYDVKM. CDR3 nucleotide sequence: TGTGCCAGCAGTTTCGGGGGGAGGGGCGCGTACAATCAGCCCCAGCATTTT. Translation: CASSFGGRGAYNQPQHF.

The chain employs TRBV28 and TRBJ1-5; TRBD1 is a possible D gene (5 bases). The CDR3 spans 14 residues. V lost 5 bases to trimming and J lost 2 bases, with 10 bases between them. The germline CDR1 and CDR2 sequences are MDHEN and SYDVKM. The CDR3 reads CASSEQAGNQPQHF. The CDR3 DNA follows: TGTGCCAGCAGTGAACAGGCGGGCAATCAGCCCCAGCATTTT.